The text below deals with one TCR beta chain. The antigen is unknown. Clones were sequenced by immunoSEQ multiplex PCR, and TCRdb holds only the in-frame ones, with some missing. Here the sample spans about 2,700 clones, just over 70% being singletons. This sample is drawn from a study of T cell repertoires in ileal Crohn's disease. Overall study context: Surgery for a complication: stricturing in around 60%, penetrating in approximately 40%. Broader study findings: Postoperative endoscopy occurred within one year, median about 7.5 months.

Time point here: neoterminal ileum biopsy at postoperative endoscopy, about 6 months after surgery. Patients were adults with ileal or ileocolonic Crohn's disease needing resection. This TCR was recovered from an adult with Crohn's disease. Sequenced input: ileal tissue.

CDR3 residues: CASSDSGSNEQFF. The CDR3 DNA reads as TGTGCCAGCAGCGACAGCGGGAGTAATGAGCAGTTCTTC. The chain recombines TRBV7-9 with TRBJ2-1, with 8 nucleotides matching TRBD2. The V and J ends lost 5 bases and 7 bases, in that order; junction bases with no gene match: 4. Germline V gene data show CDR1 as SEHNR and CDR2 as FQNEAQ (reference sequence). The CDR3 runs 13 residues.